A single sample is the source of the 20 T cell receptor beta chains below, sequenced in a study of control samples from healthy donors and cancer patients. Measured with immunoSEQ multiplex PCR; TCRdb has only the in-frame clones, and not every one. The sample carries around 250,000 clones, approximately 80% recorded once. Sequenced: PBMCs. Receptors originate from a woman aged 55-70 years with lung cancer.

The count of this clone is one. V gene TRBV3-1 (or the pseudogene TRBV3-2) combines with J gene TRBJ2-2; D ambiguous. The CDR3 length is 16 residues. The ends were cut back, 0 bases at V and 7 bases at J, with 15 bases in the middle. Germline V lookup: CDR1 LGHDT, CDR2 YNNKEL (reference sequence). CDR3: CASSQEGLSFIGELFF. The CDR3 nucleotides read TGTGCCAGCAGCCAAGAGGGCCTTAGTTTCATCGGGGAGCTGTTTTTT.

The CDR3 sequence: CASSIAATNEKLFF. The CDR3 DNA is TGTGCCAGTAGTATAGCCGCAACTAATGAAAAACTGTTTTTT. This chain uses TRBV19 with TRBJ1-4; D is unclear. This CDR3 contains 14 residues. Trimming shortened V by 1 base and J by 0 bases, and 3 bases separated the two germline ends. CDR1 and CDR2 from the germline V gene are LNHDA and SQIVND (reference sequence).

The V call is TRBV20-1, the J call TRBJ1-1; D is uncertain. Germline-derived CDR1 and CDR2 are DFQATT and SNEGSKA (reference sequence). The length of the CDR3 is 11 residues. Trimming cost V 1 base and J 2 bases, with 2 bases left between them. CDR3 sequence (DNA): TGCAGTGCTAGAGCCAACACTGAAGCTTTCTTT. Translating gives CSARANTEAFF.

V is TRBV21-1 and J is TRBJ1-2. TRBV21-1 is flagged as a pseudogene. The CDR3 is 19 amino acids. DNA for the CDR3: TGTGCCAGCAGCAAAGCTTGGGTAAAGGTAGCAGTCCGCTTCTATGGCTACACCTTC. It yields the protein CASSKAWVKVAVRFYGYTF.

The chain joins TRBV6-9 to TRBJ2-5; D remains unclear. Germline assignment: CDR1 MNHGY and CDR2 SVAAGI. V shed 4 bases and J shed 3 bases, with 6 bases lying between them. CDR3 length: 12 amino acids. The CDR3 sequence: CASSSEEETQYF. CDR3 nucleotides: TGTGCCAGCAGTTCGGAAGAAGAGACCCAGTACTTC.

The chain has TRBV5-7 and TRBJ1-4; tentative D call: TRBD1 (6 bases). TRBV5-7 is labeled an ORF, and its function is uncertain. The germline V and J ends were trimmed by 1 base and 4 bases, with 8 bases remaining between them. The length of the CDR3 is 14 residues. The chain's CDR3 is CASSLHRVNEKLFF. The CDR3 nucleotides read TGTGCCAGCAGCTTGCACAGGGTTAATGAAAAACTGTTTTTT.

The chain has TRBV5-6 and TRBJ1-4, with D possibly TRBD1 on 6 matching bases. CDR3 length: 14 residues. V lost 6 bases and J lost 5, with 14 bases in between. Germline V gene sequence: CDR1 SGHDT, CDR2 YYEEEE. CDR3 sequence: CASTIGTRNEKLFF. CDR3 nucleotides: TGTGCCAGCACCATCGGGACACGAAATGAAAAACTGTTTTTT.

This clone was recorded only once. This chain connects TRBV10-3 to TRBJ2-7; D is unclear. V was cut by 0 bases and J by 3 bases, with 9 bases left in between. Per the germline V gene, CDR1 is ENHRY and CDR2 is SYGVKD. The CDR3 contains 14 residues. In DNA, the CDR3 is TGTGCCATCAGTGAGTCGATGGGTTACTACGAGCAGTACTTC. It yields the protein CAISESMGYYEQYF.

The rearrangement joins TRBV6-2 or TRBV6-3 to TRBJ2-7, with 7 positions matching TRBD1. Per the germline V gene, CDR1 is MNHEY and CDR2 is SVGEGT. The trim removed 0 bases at V and 5 bases at J, leaving 4 bases unmatched. The CDR3 extends over 14 amino acids. CDR3 protein: CASSYSVQGNEQYF. CDR3 DNA sequence: TGTGCCAGCAGTTACTCGGTACAGGGGAACGAGCAGTACTTC.

This clone was counted only a few times. CDR3: CASSQDPSTPDTQYF. For the CDR3, the DNA is TGCGCCAGCAGCCAAGATCCTAGCACGCCAGATACGCAGTATTTT. The chain links TRBV4-1 to TRBJ2-3, with D possibly TRBD2 on 5 matching bases. The CDR3 runs to 15 residues. Per germline, CDR1 MGHRA and CDR2 YSYEKL. V gave up 0 bases and J gave up 4 bases, with 11 bases separating them.

This CDR3 is CASSPGDRVSSYEQYF. The CDR3 DNA is TGTGCCAGCAGCCCTGGGGACAGGGTATCCTCCTACGAGCAGTACTTC. This sequence joins TRBV21-1 and TRBJ2-7; the table assigns TRBD1, which was not confirmed against the DNA. TRBV21-1 is described as a pseudogene. The CDR3 spans 16 residues.

The J gene is TRBJ2-4, the V gene TRBV28; maybe TRBD2 (5 bases). Trimming stripped 4 bases from V and 6 bases from J, with 10 bases between. The CDR3 has 13 residues. Germline CDR1 and CDR2: MDHEN and SYDVKM. CDR3 nucleotide sequence: TGTGCCAGCAGTTGGAGAGGGATAAACATTCAGTACTTC. Its translation: CASSWRGINIQYF.

The chain uses TRBV11-3 and TRBJ2-1; the D gene is possibly TRBD2 (5 bases). Germline CDR1 is SGHNT and CDR2 is YENEEA. V shed 5 bases and J shed 5 bases, with 16 bases lying between them. The CDR3 sequence is 15 residues long. CDR3 region: CASSALTGTNNEQFF. For the CDR3, the DNA is TGTGCCAGCAGCGCTCTAACGGGAACTAACAATGAGCAGTTCTTC.

The gene calls are TRBV3-1 (or the pseudogene TRBV3-2) and TRBJ1-2; D is unresolved. With 0 bases removed from V and 2 bases from J, the gap between germline ends came to 10 bases. CDR1 LGHDT and CDR2 YNNKEL come from the germline V gene (reference sequence). The length of the CDR3 is 15 residues. The CDR3 DNA reads TGTGCCAGCAGCCAAGATACCGTCAGGAACTATGGCTACACCTTC. Residues: CASSQDTVRNYGYTF.

The rearrangement joins TRBV2 to TRBJ2-3, with D maybe TRBD2 (6 bases). CDR1 SNHLY and CDR2 FYNNEI come from the germline V gene. Trimming cost V 7 bases and J 8 bases, with 16 bases left between them. The CDR3 is made up of 13 amino acids. CDR3 DNA: TGTGCCAGCACTCAAGGACTACGCAGTACGCAGTATTTT. Protein sequence: CASTQGLRSTQYF.

This chain links TRBV19 with TRBJ1-5; D uncertain. Trimming stripped 6 bases from V and 3 bases from J, with 6 bases between. This CDR3 contains 12 residues. Germline CDR1 is LNHDA and CDR2 is SQIVND (reference sequence). DNA of the CDR3: TGTGCCAGTAGATACTACAATCAGCCCCAGCATTTT. It specifies CASRYYNQPQHF. The full variable domain, completed using reference TRBV19 and TRBJ1-5, is DGGITQSPKYLFRKEGQNVTLSCEQNLNHDAMYWYRQDPGQGLRLIYYSQIVNDFQKGDIAEGYSVSREKKESFPLTVTSAQKNPTAFYLCASRYYNQPQHFGDGTRLSIL.

This chain joins TRBV19 and TRBJ1-4; 8 bases agree with TRBD1. The CDR3 totals 13 residues. V lost 8 bases and J lost 8; bases outside the gene matches: 7. The germline gives CDR1 LNHDA, CDR2 SQIVND (reference sequence). The CDR3 nucleotides are TGTGCCAGTCAAGGGACAGGAGGAGAAAAACTGTTTTTT. Translation: CASQGTGGEKLFF.

The chain recombines TRBV9 with TRBJ2-5; 9 positions match TRBD1. The CDR3 is made up of 14 amino acids. The V gene's germline CDR1 is SGDLS and CDR2 YYNGEE. V gave up 4 bases and J gave up 3 bases; unmatched junction bases: 4. The chain's CDR3 is CASSPRTGEETQYF. CDR3 DNA: TGTGCCAGCAGCCCCCGGACAGGGGAAGAGACCCAGTACTTC.

V is TRBV5-6 and J is TRBJ1-2, with D possibly being TRBD1 (5 bases). Germline V gene data show CDR1 as SGHDT and CDR2 as YYEEEE. CDR3 length: 15 amino acids. V lost 2 bases and J 2 bases, leaving 13 bases between the germline ends. DNA for the CDR3: TGTGCCAGCAGCTTTCTCGGGCCAGGGAACTATGGCTACACCTTC. It encodes CASSFLGPGNYGYTF.

The CDR3 nucleotides are TGCGCCAGCAGCCCGGATGGGGGGCGGCCAGATACGCAGTATTTT. Its translation: CASSPDGGRPDTQYF. This chain joins TRBV5-1 and TRBJ2-3; D is tentatively TRBD1 or TRBD2 (6 bases each). The CDR3 sequence is 15 residues long. Trimming took 4 bases from V and 4 from J, leaving 16 bases between them. Germline V gives CDR1 SGHRS, CDR2 YFSETQ.